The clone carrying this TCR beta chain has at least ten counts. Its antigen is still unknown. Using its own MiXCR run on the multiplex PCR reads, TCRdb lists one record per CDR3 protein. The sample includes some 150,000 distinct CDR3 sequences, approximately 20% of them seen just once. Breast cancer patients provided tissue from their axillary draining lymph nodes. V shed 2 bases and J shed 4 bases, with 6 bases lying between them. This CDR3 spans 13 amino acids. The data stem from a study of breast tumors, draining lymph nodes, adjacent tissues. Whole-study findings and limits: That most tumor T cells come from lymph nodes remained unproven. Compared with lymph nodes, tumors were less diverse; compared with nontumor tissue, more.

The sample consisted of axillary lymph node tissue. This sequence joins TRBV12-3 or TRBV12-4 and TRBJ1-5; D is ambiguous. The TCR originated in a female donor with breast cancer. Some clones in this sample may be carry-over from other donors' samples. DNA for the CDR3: TGTGCCAGCAGTTTATCTGGTAATCAGCCCCAGCATTTT. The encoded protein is CASSLSGNQPQHF.